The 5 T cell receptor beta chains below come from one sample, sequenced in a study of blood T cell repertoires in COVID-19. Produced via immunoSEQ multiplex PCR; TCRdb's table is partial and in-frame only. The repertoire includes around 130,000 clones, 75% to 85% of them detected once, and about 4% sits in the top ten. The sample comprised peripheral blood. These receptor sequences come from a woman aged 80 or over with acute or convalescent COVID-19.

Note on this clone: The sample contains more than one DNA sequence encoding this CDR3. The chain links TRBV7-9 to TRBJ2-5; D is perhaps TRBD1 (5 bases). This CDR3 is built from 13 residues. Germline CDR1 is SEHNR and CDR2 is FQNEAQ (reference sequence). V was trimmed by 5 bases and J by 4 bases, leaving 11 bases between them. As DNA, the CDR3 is TGTGCCAGCAGCCCAACAGGTCGAGAGACCCAGTACTTC. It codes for CASSPTGRETQYF.

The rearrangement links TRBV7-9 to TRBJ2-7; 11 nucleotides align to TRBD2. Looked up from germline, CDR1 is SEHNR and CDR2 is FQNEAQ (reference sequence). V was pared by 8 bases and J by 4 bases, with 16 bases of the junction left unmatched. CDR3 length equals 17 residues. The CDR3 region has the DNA TGTGCCAGCTCTATTAGCGGGAGGGCCGGATTGTTTTACGAGCAGTACTTC. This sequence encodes CASSISGRAGLFYEQYF.

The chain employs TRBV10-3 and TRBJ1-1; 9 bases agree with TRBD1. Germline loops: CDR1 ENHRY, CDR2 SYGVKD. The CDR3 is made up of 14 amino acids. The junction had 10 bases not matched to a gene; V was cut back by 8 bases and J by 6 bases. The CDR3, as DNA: TGTGCCATCTGGGCGGGACAGGGTACCTCTGAAGCTTTCTTT. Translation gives CAIWAGQGTSEAFF.

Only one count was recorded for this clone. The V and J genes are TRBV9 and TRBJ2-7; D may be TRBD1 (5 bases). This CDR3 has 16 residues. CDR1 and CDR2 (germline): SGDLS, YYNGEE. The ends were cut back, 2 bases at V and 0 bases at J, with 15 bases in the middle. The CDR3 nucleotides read TGTGCCAGCAGCGTGGGGCTCCAGAAATCCTCCTACGAGCAGTACTTC. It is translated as CASSVGLQKSSYEQYF.

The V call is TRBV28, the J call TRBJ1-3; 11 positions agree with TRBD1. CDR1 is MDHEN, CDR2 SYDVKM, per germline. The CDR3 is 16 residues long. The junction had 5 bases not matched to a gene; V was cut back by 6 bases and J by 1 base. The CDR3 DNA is TGTGCCAGCAGAGGACAGGGGGCGCTTTCTGGAAACACCATATATTTT. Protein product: CASRGQGALSGNTIYF. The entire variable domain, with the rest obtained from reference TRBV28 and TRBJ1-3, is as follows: DVKVTQSSRYLVKRTGEKVFLECVQDMDHENMFWYRQDPGLGLRLIYFSYDVKMKEKGDIPEGYSVSREKKERFSLILESASTNQTSMYLCASRGQGALSGNTIYFGEGSWLTVV.